This T cell receptor beta chain originates from a study of cytomegalovirus exposure and HLA in healthy donors. The CDR3 extends over 17 amino acids. V shed 3 bases, J shed 4 bases, and the junction held 8 bases outside the gene matches. In germline, CDR1 is SGHTA, CDR2 FQGNSA. This PCR relied on a set of 60 Vbeta primers and 13 Jbeta primers. The data were produced by immunoSEQ multiplex PCR, yet TCRdb's version contains in-frame clones alone and is incomplete. Of some 150,000 clones listed, 70% to 85% are singletons. Comment on this clone: Its antigen is unidentified.

Study-level points and caveats: What a later analysis reportedly showed was that an Asian-associated ancestry cluster had fewer N-insertions than the roughly 700-donor mean.

The TCR sequence derives from a man in his forties in good health and CMV-seronegative. What was sequenced was PBMCs. The genes are TRBV7-2 and TRBJ2-7; 14 nucleotides match TRBD2. Here the CDR3 reads CASSLTSGGADGYEQYF. The CDR3 coding sequence is TGTGCCAGCAGCTTGACTAGCGGGGGGGCCGATGGGTACGAGCAGTACTTC.